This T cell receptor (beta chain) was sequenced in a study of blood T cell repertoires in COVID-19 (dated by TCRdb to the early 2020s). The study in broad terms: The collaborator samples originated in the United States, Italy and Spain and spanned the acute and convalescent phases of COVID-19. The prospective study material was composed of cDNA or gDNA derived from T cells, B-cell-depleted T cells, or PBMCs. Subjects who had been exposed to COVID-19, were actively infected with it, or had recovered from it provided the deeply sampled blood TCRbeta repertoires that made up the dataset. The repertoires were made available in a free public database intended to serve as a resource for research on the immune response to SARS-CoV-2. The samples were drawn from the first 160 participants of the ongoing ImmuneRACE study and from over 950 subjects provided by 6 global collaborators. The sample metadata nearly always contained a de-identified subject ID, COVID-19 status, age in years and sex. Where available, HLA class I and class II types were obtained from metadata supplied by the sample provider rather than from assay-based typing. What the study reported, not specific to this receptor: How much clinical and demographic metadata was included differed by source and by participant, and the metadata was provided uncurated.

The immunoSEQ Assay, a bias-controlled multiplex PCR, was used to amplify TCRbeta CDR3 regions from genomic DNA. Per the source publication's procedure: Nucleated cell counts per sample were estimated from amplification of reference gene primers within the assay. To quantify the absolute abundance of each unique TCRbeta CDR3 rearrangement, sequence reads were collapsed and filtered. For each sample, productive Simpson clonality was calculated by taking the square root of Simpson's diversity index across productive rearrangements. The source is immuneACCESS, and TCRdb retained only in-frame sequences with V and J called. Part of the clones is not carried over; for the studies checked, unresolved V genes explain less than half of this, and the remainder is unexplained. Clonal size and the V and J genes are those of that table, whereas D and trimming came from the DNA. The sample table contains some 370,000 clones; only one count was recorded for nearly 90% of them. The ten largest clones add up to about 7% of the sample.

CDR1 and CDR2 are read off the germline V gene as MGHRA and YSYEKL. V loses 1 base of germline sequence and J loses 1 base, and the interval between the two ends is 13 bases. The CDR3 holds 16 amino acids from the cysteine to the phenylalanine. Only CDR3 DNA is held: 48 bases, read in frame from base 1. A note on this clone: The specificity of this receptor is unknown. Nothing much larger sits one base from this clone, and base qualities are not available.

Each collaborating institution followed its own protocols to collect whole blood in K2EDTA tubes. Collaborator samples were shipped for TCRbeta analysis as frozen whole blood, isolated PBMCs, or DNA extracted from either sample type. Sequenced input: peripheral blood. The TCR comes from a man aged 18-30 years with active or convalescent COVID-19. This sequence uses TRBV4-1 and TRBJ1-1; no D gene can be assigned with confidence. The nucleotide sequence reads TGCGCCAGCAGCCAAGTTCGTTCACTAGGGAACACTGAAGCTTTCTTT. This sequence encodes CASSQVRSLGNTEAFF.